The rows below give T cell receptor beta chains drawn from one sample of a study of cytomegalovirus exposure and HLA in healthy donors. Only in-frame clones appear in the TCRdb table, and some are missing; sequencing was by immunoSEQ multiplex PCR. The sample lists 150,000 or so clones; under 85% were seen once. Specimen: PBMCs. These receptors originate from a man aged 45-65 years in good health and CMV-seropositive. CDR3s include the opening cysteine and the closing phenylalanine or tryptophan. The D gene is left open where the match is weak. Size tells how often a clone was seen (once, few, many) or the class of an expanded clone, and some rows leave it out.

CDR3 DNA	CDR3 protein	D gene	J gene	clone size	V gene
TGTGCCAGCAGTCACCTAGCGGGGGGGCCGAAAGAGCAGTACTTC	CASSHLAGGPKEQYF	TRBD2	TRBJ2-7	once	TRBV7-2
TGCAGCGTTGTGGGGACAGGGTTGAACACTGAAGCTTTCTTT	CSVVGTGLNTEAFF	TRBD1	TRBJ1-1	-	TRBV29-1
TGTGCCAGCAGCTCCTCCGGGCTCCGGGAATACGAGCAGTACTTC	CASSSSGLREYEQYF	-	TRBJ2-7	-	TRBV4-2
TGTGCCAGCAGCTTAGATCGGGGTAACTACAATGAGCAGTTCTTC	CASSLDRGNYNEQFF	-	TRBJ2-1	-	TRBV11-3
TGTGCCAGCAGCCGGACTAGCGCCACCGGGGAGCTGTTTTTT	CASSRTSATGELFF	TRBD2	TRBJ2-2	-	TRBV7-9
TGTGCCACCAGCAGAGTTGGGCAAAACTATGGCTACACCTTC	CATSRVGQNYGYTF	-	TRBJ1-2	-	TRBV15
TGTGCCAGCAGTTACGGGAGCGATACCGGGGAGCTGTTTTTT	CASSYGSDTGELFF	-	TRBJ2-2	-	TRBV6-5
TGTGCCAGCAGCCAAGAGCAGGGCGCTGGCTACACCTTC	CASSQEQGAGYTF	-	TRBJ1-2	-	TRBV4-2
TGCGCCAGCAGCCAAGATGGCGGAGGCACAGATACGCAGTATTTT	CASSQDGGGTDTQYF	-	TRBJ2-3	once	TRBV4-3
TGCGCCAGCAGTCCCGGGACAGGGAACTCTGGAAACACCATATATTTT	CASSPGTGNSGNTIYF	TRBD1	TRBJ1-3	once	TRBV5-1
TGTGCCAGCAGCCTCCGCCCGGGGGCCGGGGAGCTGTTTTTT	CASSLRPGAGELFF	-	TRBJ2-2	-	TRBV13
TGTGCCAGCAGCGTAGGGTTCAGGGTGGGCACCGGGGAGCTGTTTTTT	CASSVGFRVGTGELFF	-	TRBJ2-2	-	TRBV9
TGTGCCAGTAGTTATCTGGGCGGGGGCTCCTACAATGAGCAGTTCTTC	CASSYLGGGSYNEQFF	TRBD2	TRBJ2-1	-	TRBV19
TGTGCTAGTACGAGCGGGGGAGCAGATACGCAGTATTTT	CASTSGGADTQYF	TRBD2	TRBJ2-3	-	TRBV12-5
TGCAGCGTTGATTTCGGACTAGCATCCGAGCAGTACTTC	CSVDFGLASEQYF	TRBD2	TRBJ2-7	-	TRBV29-1
TGTGCCAGCTCACCAGGGACAGCTGAAAAACTGTTTTTT	CASSPGTAEKLFF	TRBD1	TRBJ1-4	-	TRBV18
TGTGCCAGCAGTTTAGGGGGGGACTATAATTCACCCCTCCACTTT	CASSLGGDYNSPLHF	-	TRBJ1-6	-	TRBV28
TGTGCCAGCAGTTTTATGCGGGTCAATCAGCCCCAGCATTTT	CASSFMRVNQPQHF	-	TRBJ1-5	-	TRBV6-6
TGCGCCAGCAGCTTGGGGGCTAGCGGGAAGACAGATACGCAGTATTTT	CASSLGASGKTDTQYF	TRBD2	TRBJ2-3	-	TRBV5-1
TGCAGCGTTTTGACAGGGATATTGAACACCGGGGAGCTGTTTTTT	CSVLTGILNTGELFF	TRBD1	TRBJ2-2	-	TRBV29-1
TGTGCCAGCAGCTTAATTTCAGGCTACGAGCAGTACTTC	CASSLISGYEQYF	-	TRBJ2-7	-	TRBV7-3
TGTGCCAGCAACACGGGACTAGCGGAGAACAATGAGCAGTTCTTC	CASNTGLAENNEQFF	TRBD2	TRBJ2-1	-	TRBV6-1
TGCGCCAGCAGCTCCGGGACTAGCGGGAGTGCGGATGAGCAGTTCTTC	CASSSGTSGSADEQFF	TRBD2	TRBJ2-1	-	TRBV5-1
TGTTCCAGCAGCAGCGACAGGGGGGTTTCCGAAAAACTGTTTTTT	CSSSSDRGVSEKLFF	TRBD1	TRBJ1-4	-	TRBV7-9